This T cell receptor beta chain was documented in a study of radiotherapy plus CTLA-4 blockade in lung cancer. Looking at the study overall: Objective responses emerged in about 20% of patients, and 31% attained disease control.

The CDR3 has 15 residues. Looked up from germline, CDR1 is MDHEN and CDR2 is SYDVKM. Trimming took 2 bases from V and 4 from J; bases not matched to a gene: 4. Sequencing used immunoSEQ multiplex PCR; TCRdb keeps in-frame clones, though not all of them. The sample comprises approximately 60,000 clones, approximately 80% of which are singletons, and approximately 4% rests with the top ten. The chain is built from TRBV28 and TRBJ2-7; the match to TRBD1 covers 11 bases. The source material was peripheral blood, sampled from a patient treated with radiotherapy plus ipilimumab. The TCR was taken from a human donor with non-small cell lung cancer who had a complete response to radiotherapy plus ipilimumab. Here the CDR3 reads CASSLAGTGGYEQYF. The CDR3 coding sequence is TGTGCCAGCAGTTTAGCCGGGACAGGGGGATACGAGCAGTACTTC. The variable domain in full, completed from reference TRBV28 and TRBJ2-7, reads DVKVTQSSRYLVKRTGEKVFLECVQDMDHENMFWYRQDPGLGLRLIYFSYDVKMKEKGDIPEGYSVSREKKERFSLILESASTNQTSMYLCASSLAGTGGYEQYFGPGTRLTVT.